This T cell receptor beta chain was identified during a study of control samples from healthy donors and cancer patients. Repertoires were generated with immunoSEQ multiplex PCR, while TCRdb's copy carries only in-frame clones and drops some. The table shows more than 150,000 clones, with over 85% occurring only once. Trimming stripped 7 bases from V and 2 bases from J, with 18 bases between. Germline lookup yields CDR1 SQVTM and CDR2 ANQGSEA. This CDR3 comprises 14 residues. The rearrangement uses TRBV29-1 and TRBJ2-7, with D hard to call. Sequencing input: blood. This TCR derives from a man aged 18 to 35 in good health. The chain's CDR3 is CSAIPPDVPYEQYF. The DNA for the CDR3 is TGCAGCGCCATACCTCCCGACGTCCCCTACGAGCAGTACTTC.